The clone carrying this T cell receptor beta chain was counted many times. The target antigen is unknown. The source material, RNA transcripts, was used to amplify TCR beta CDR3 regions. The TCR CDR3 was amplified in a first-round RT-PCR using the HTBI primer set. TCRdb re-called the multiplex PCR reads with MiXCR, one entry per CDR3 protein. The table records 650,000 to 750,000 distinct CDR3 sequences, 14% of them present only once. The record originates from a study of T cells in Graves' hyperthyroidism and ophthalmopathy. Overall study context: Before treatment of any kind, peripheral blood was taken at initial diagnosis.

Germline CDR1 SGDLS, CDR2 YYNGEE. This CDR3 has 16 amino acids. Trimming took 3 bases from V and 4 from J, leaving 17 bases between them. Stable Graves' hyperthyroidism denoted no ophthalmopathy progression over 18 months. General study results and limits: Blood also carried most thyroid clonotypes expanded above 0.001. Ophthalmopathy was identified by the model a median roughly 6.5 months ahead of onset.

This clonotype was sampled from a woman under 30 with Graves' hyperthyroidism. The chain combines TRBV9 with TRBJ2-1, with a possible D match to TRBD2 (5 bases). The sample consisted of blood. DNA of the CDR3: TGTGCCAGCAGCGCGATGCGGAGGTCCTATTACAATGAGCAGTTCTTC. It translates to CASSAMRRSYYNEQFF. Supplemented by reference TRBV9 and TRBJ2-1, the full variable domain reads DSGVTQTPKHLITATGQRVTLRCSPRSGDLSVYWYQQSLDQGLQFLIQYYNGEERAKGNILERFSAQQFPDLHSELNLSSLELGDSALYFCASSAMRRSYYNEQFFGPGTRLTVL.